The T cell receptor beta chain under discussion was sequenced for a study of human T cells and chemical hapten exposure. TCRdb reanalysed the RACE reads using MiXCR and keeps one entry per CDR3 protein. The repertoire has 40,000 or so distinct CDR3 sequences, around 12% of them found once; the top ten carry 1.5% to 2%. This clonotype was observed a few times. One end of the junction does not line up with germline, which may come from a read error. The CDR3 consists of 11 residues. Germline CDR1 and CDR2: SGHAT and FQDESV (reference sequence). Noted time point: pre-sensitization, week 0. Treatment in this sample: therapeutic diphenylcyclopropenone sensitization with weekly scalp DPC. Unfractionated whole blood was the source of the extracted total RNA.

This TCR was recovered from a woman aged 40 to 55 with alopecia areata. Some clones in this sample may be carry-over from other donors' samples. This specimen was whole blood, taken in connection with sensitization to the hapten diphenylcyclopropenone (DPC). The J gene is TRBJ2-1, the V gene TRBV11-1; D unclear. The CDR3 coding sequence is TGTGCCAGCAGCCCCCCTGTCACCGGGTCCTTC. Translating it yields CASSPPVTGSF.